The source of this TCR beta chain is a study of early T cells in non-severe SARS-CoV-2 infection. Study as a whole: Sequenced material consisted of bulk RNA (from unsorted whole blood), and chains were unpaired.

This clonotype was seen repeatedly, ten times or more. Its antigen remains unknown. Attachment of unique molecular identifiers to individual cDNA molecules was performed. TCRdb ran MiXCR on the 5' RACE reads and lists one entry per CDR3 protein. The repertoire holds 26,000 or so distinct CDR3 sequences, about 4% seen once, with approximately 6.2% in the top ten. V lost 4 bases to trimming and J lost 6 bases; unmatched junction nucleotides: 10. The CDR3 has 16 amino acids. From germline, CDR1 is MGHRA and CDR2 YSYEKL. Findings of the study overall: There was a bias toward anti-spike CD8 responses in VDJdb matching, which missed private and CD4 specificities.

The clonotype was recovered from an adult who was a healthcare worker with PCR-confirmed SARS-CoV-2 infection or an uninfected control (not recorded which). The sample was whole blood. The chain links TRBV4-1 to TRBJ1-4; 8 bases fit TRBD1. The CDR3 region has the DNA TGCGCCAGCAGCCTGGCCGTCGCGGACAGGGATGAAAAACTGTTTTTT. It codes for CASSLAVADRDEKLFF.